The clone carrying this T cell receptor (beta chain) was detected a few times. The antigen is undetermined. The data originate from a study of T-cell reconstitution after alpha-beta-depleted transplantation in children. Whole-study results and caveats: Approximately two months post-transplant, alpha-beta T cells reportedly originated from several hundred expanded graft clones. T cells produced anew were the main source of T-cell counts and diversity one year after transplant. Surviving recipient T cells and thymic progenitors accounted for the high day-60 TCRbeta diversity observed in some patients.

This sample's TCRbeta library carried unique molecular identifier barcodes. TCRdb re-analysed the PCR reads in MiXCR, keeping a single row per CDR3 protein. The repertoire holds 97,000 or so distinct CDR3 sequences, with about 7.5% as singletons. The length of the CDR3 is 15 residues. V trimming: 1 base; J trimming: 4 bases; junction bases outside the gene matches: 6. Germline CDR1 and CDR2: SEHNR and FQNEAQ (reference sequence). This chain connects TRBV7-9 to TRBJ1-2; 7 nucleotides agree with TRBD1. The sequencing used PBMCs, collected before TCRalphabeta/CD19-depleted stem cell transplant. The receptor's source is a boy aged 2 to 10 with acute lymphoblastic leukemia, due to receive a stem cell transplant. CDR3 region: CASSLELGQTYGYTF. CDR3 DNA sequence: TGTGCCAGCAGCTTAGAGCTGGGACAGACCTATGGCTACACCTTC.